The present T cell receptor (beta chain) was sequenced within a study of blood T cell repertoires in COVID-19. V lost 4 bases to trimming and J lost 8 bases; unmatched junction nucleotides: 7. The CDR3 totals 13 residues. The V gene's germline CDR1 is GTSNPN and CDR2 SVGIG (reference sequence). This clone was seen a single time. Measured with immunoSEQ multiplex PCR; TCRdb has only the in-frame clones, and not every one. Of about 58,000 clones listed, roughly nine tenths are singletons. This clonotype was sampled from an older woman with active COVID-19. The material sequenced was peripheral blood. The genes are TRBV30 and TRBJ1-2; 10 bases fit TRBD1. Written as DNA, the CDR3 is TGTGCCTGGACCCCGACAGGGGGCATAGGCTACACCTTC. Translated: CAWTPTGGIGYTF.